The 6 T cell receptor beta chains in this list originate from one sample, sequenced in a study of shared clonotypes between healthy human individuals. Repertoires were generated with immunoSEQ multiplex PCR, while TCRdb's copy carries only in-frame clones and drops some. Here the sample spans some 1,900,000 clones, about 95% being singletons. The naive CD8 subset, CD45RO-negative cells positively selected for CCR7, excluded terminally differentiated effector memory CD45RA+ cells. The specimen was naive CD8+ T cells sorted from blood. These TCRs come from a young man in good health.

CDR3 region: CASSPRDRAEDTQYF. The CDR3 bases are TGTGCCAGCAGTCCCCGGGACAGGGCTGAAGATACGCAGTATTTT. J is TRBJ2-3 and V is TRBV13, with TRBD1 identical over 9 bases. J lost 5 bases, V lost 6 bases, and 9 bases had no gene match. The germline V gene has CDR1 PRHDT and CDR2 FYEKMQ (reference sequence). This CDR3 is 15 amino acids long.

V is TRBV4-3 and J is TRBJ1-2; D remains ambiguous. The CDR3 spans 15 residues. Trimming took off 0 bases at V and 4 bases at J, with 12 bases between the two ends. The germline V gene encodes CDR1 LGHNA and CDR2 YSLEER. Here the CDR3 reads CASSQDRQILYGYTF. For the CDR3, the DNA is TGCGCCAGCAGCCAAGATAGACAAATTCTCTATGGCTACACCTTC.

Written as DNA, the CDR3 is TGTGCCAGCAGTGGCTGGGGCGCGGTTAATTCACCCCTCCACTTT. Translated: CASSGWGAVNSPLHF. The chain employs TRBV25-1 and TRBJ1-6; D is perhaps TRBD1 (5 bases). The length of the CDR3 is 15 residues. The V end was cut by 4 bases, the J end by 6 bases, with 13 bases between. Looked up from germline, CDR1 is MGHDK and CDR2 is SYGVNS.

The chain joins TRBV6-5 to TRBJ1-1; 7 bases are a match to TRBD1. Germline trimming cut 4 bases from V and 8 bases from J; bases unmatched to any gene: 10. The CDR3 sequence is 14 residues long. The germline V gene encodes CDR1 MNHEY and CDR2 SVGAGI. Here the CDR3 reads CASSWLSGTEEAFF. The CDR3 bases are TGTGCCAGCAGTTGGCTCTCCGGGACAGAAGAAGCTTTCTTT.

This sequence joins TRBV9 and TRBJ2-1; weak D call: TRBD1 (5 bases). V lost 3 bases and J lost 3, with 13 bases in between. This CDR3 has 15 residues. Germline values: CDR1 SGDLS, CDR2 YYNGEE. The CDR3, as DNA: TGTGCCAGCAGCGATAGTCCCAGGGACTACAATGAGCAGTTCTTC. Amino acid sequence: CASSDSPRDYNEQFF.

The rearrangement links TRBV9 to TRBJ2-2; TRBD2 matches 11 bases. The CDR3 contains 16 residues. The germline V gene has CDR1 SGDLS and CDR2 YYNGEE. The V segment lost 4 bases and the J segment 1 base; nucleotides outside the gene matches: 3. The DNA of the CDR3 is TGTGCCAGCAGCCCGACTAGCGGGAAGAACACCGGGGAGCTGTTTTTT. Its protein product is CASSPTSGKNTGELFF.